This entry features one T cell receptor (beta chain) sequence. The target of this receptor is not known. Base-call qualities are not available, and no considerably larger clone is one nucleotide away. This sample stems from a study of blood T cell repertoires in COVID-19 (TCRdb year 2020). Regarding the research as a whole: Samples covering the acute and convalescent phases of COVID-19 were provided by collaborators in the United States, Italy and Spain. The prospective study material was composed of cDNA or gDNA derived from T cells, B-cell-depleted T cells, or PBMCs. The dataset comprised deeply sampled blood TCRbeta repertoires from subjects exposed to, actively infected with, or recovered from COVID-19. The repertoires were released in a freely available public database meant as a resource for research on the immune response to SARS-CoV-2. The samples were drawn from two sources: the first 160 participants of the ongoing ImmuneRACE study, and over 1,000 subjects contributed by 6 global collaborators. Nearly every sample came with metadata listing a de-identified subject ID, COVID-19 status, age in years and sex. HLA class I and class II types, where available, came from metadata supplied by the sample provider rather than from assay-based typing.

TCRbeta CDR3 regions were amplified from genomic DNA by means of the immunoSEQ Assay, a bias-controlled multiplex PCR. In the paper's pipeline: The number of nucleated cells in each sample was estimated by amplification of reference gene primers within the assay. To quantify the absolute abundance of each unique TCRbeta CDR3 rearrangement, sequence reads were collapsed and filtered. For each sample, productive Simpson clonality was calculated by taking the square root of Simpson's diversity index across productive rearrangements. TCRdb's version of the immuneACCESS table is confined to in-frame rearrangements and falls short of the full clone set. An unresolved V gene accounts for under half of the shortfall where checked; the remainder is of unknown origin. Clone size and the V and J calls come from that table; the DNA yielded D and trimming. This sample lists more than 50,000 clones; roughly four fifths were detected once. The top ten clonotypes cover about 2% of the sample.

Results the study describes overall, beyond this receptor: The amount of clinical and demographic metadata varied by source and participant and was provided uncurated.

Each collaborating institution followed its own protocols to collect whole blood in K2EDTA tubes. For TCRbeta analysis, collaborators shipped samples as frozen whole blood, isolated PBMCs, or DNA extracted from either of those sample types. V lost 3 bases and J lost 0 bases; the stretch between them is 9 bases long. Taken from cysteine to phenylalanine, the CDR3 has 15 residues. This entry keeps only the CDR3 DNA: 45 bases, framed from base 1. CDR1 is given as LNHNV and CDR2 as YYDKDF, both from the germline V gene (reference sequence). The chain joins TRBV15 to TRBJ2-1; the D gene identity is not certain. The source of this sequence is an older woman with acute or convalescent COVID-19. Sequencing input: peripheral blood. The nucleotides read TGTGCCACCAGCAGCAGCGCCAGCTCCTACAATGAGCAGTTCTTC. Its product reads: CATSSSASSYNEQFF.